This T cell receptor beta chain stems from a study of T cells in Graves' hyperthyroidism and ophthalmopathy. This clonotype has more than one count but fewer than ten. CDR1 and CDR2 (germline): LNHDA, SQIVND (reference sequence). The V end lost 9 bases, the J end lost 7 bases, and 8 bases lay between the germline ends. CDR3 length equals 10 residues. Researchers took RNA transcripts and amplified the TCR beta CDR3 regions from them. The TCR CDR3 first-round RT-PCR relied on the HTBI primer set. TCRdb re-derived calls from the multiplex PCR reads in MiXCR, one entry per CDR3 protein. This repertoire shows roughly 160,000 distinct CDR3 sequences, just under 9.5% found once; its top ten account for 22%.

What was sequenced was blood. This sequence joins TRBV19 and TRBJ2-3, with D unclear. The sequence was obtained from a woman between 18 and 29 years old with Graves' hyperthyroidism that later progressed to Graves' ophthalmopathy. The CDR3 nucleotides read TGTGCCAGCGGAACAAATACGCAGTATTTT. It specifies CASGTNTQYF.